One sample yielded the 5 T cell receptor beta chains listed below, sequenced in a study of blood T cells in healthy people across ages. A second PCR of about 6 to 12 cycles used a sample-barcoded 5' primer and a J-beta primer mix. Via MiXCR, TCRdb re-called the 5' RACE reads, giving one row per CDR3 protein. The table has over 500,000 distinct CDR3 sequences, about 27% seen once. The data were also submitted as part of a second study, on T cells of mothers and their children.

The sequencing sample was made of blood. The source is a boy aged 2 to 10 in good health.

V is TRBV6-1 and J is TRBJ1-5, with D maybe TRBD1 (6 bases). CDR3 length equals 13 residues. Trimming cost V 6 bases and J 14 bases, with 20 bases left between them. The V gene's germline CDR1 is MNHNS and CDR2 SASEGT. Here the CDR3 reads CASSQSPGEREHF. Written as DNA, the CDR3 is TGTGCCAGCAGCCAAAGCCCAGGGGAGCGGGAGCATTTT.

The V call is TRBV4-3, the J call TRBJ2-5; TRBD2 might be the D (5 bases). The assigned J gene may be wrong: the sequence end matches TRBJ2-1 better. Germline V gives CDR1 LGHNA, CDR2 YSLEER. This CDR3 contains 15 residues. The CDR3 reads CASSQDRASSNEQFF. The CDR3 nucleotides read TGCGCCAGCAGCCAAGATCGGGCTAGCAGCAATGAGCAGTTCTTC.

The J gene is TRBJ1-4, the V gene TRBV12-5, with unresolved D. Germline V gene sequence: CDR1 LGHNT, CDR2 FRNRAP. This CDR3 comprises 16 residues. The V gene lost 1 base and the J gene lost 1 base, with 10 bases spanning the gap. The CDR3: CASGLALGGTNEKLFF. DNA of the CDR3: TGTGCTAGTGGTTTGGCGCTGGGAGGAACTAATGAAAAACTGTTTTTT.

This clonotype was picked up a small number of times. This CDR3 reads CATSRGQRDSAEQYF. The CDR3 DNA follows: TGTGCCACCAGCAGAGGTCAGCGGGACAGTGCCGAGCAGTACTTC. The chain is built from TRBV15 and TRBJ2-7, with D tentatively TRBD1 or TRBD2 (7 bases each). Germline V gene data show CDR1 as LNHNV and CDR2 as YYDKDF (reference sequence). Trimming cost V 1 base and J 6 bases, with 16 bases left between them. The CDR3 length is 15 residues.

The chain carries TRBV6-6 and TRBJ2-2; 7 positions agree with TRBD1. The germline gives CDR1 MNHNY, CDR2 SVGAGI (reference sequence). CDR3 size: 15 residues. Unmatched junction bases numbered 10, after V lost 6 bases and J lost 6 bases. The CDR3 loop reads CASRRQGVYAGELFF. The CDR3 DNA sequence: TGTGCCAGCAGGCGCCAGGGGGTGTATGCCGGGGAGCTGTTTTTT.